This T cell receptor (beta chain) was sequenced during a study of blood T cell repertoires in COVID-19. Study summary: T cells, B-cell-depleted T cells, or PBMCs provided the cDNA or gDNA that served as material.

Clones were read by immunoSEQ multiplex PCR, and TCRdb kept only the in-frame ones, dropping some. In the table there are roughly 250,000 clones, roughly 80% of which are singletons. This clone has only a few counts. This CDR3 is built from 13 residues. V was trimmed by 2 bases and J by 12 bases, leaving 11 bases between them. CDR1 MDHEN and CDR2 SYDVKM come from the germline V gene. The chain is built from TRBV28 and TRBJ1-6; TRBD1 might be the D (6 bases). This TCR derives from an elderly woman with active or convalescent COVID-19. Sequencing was carried out using peripheral blood. The CDR3 here is CASSLPGDGPLHF. The DNA of the CDR3 is TGTGCCAGCAGTTTACCAGGGGATGGACCCCTCCACTTT.